Listed below are T cell receptor beta chains from one sample, sequenced in a study of blood T cell repertoires in COVID-19. Generated by immunoSEQ multiplex PCR, the TCRdb table keeps only in-frame clones and is missing some. The table includes 400,000 to 450,000 clones, around 89% detected once. Sequencing used PBMCs or T cells enriched from blood (not recorded which). All receptors come from a man aged 30-40 years who had recovered from COVID-19. CDR3s include the opening cysteine and the closing phenylalanine or tryptophan. Each record gives: CDR3 DNA, CDR3 protein, D gene, clone size, V gene, J gene. The D gene is left open where the match is weak. A clone size is listed for some rows: how often the clone was seen (once, few, many), or a class if it is expanded.

DNA: TGTGCCAGCAAAACCGGGACAGACCTCTATGGCTACACCTTC; CDR3: CASKTGTDLYGYTF; D: TRBD1; size: NA; V: TRBV28; J: TRBJ1-2
DNA: TGTGCCAGTCAGGGGGCCTATAATCAGCCCCAGCATTTT; CDR3: CASQGAYNQPQHF; D: TRBD1; size: few; V: TRBV19; J: TRBJ1-5
DNA: TGTGCCAGCAGTTTATTGGGGGACAGACCGCTCCACTTT; CDR3: CASSLLGDRPLHF; D: TRBD1; size: NA; V: TRBV28; J: TRBJ1-6
DNA: TGTGCCAGCAGCCCCAGGCGGGCAAACGGGGCCGGGGAGCTGTTTTTT; CDR3: CASSPRRANGAGELFF; D: NA; size: NA; V: TRBV27; J: TRBJ2-2
DNA: TGTGCCAGCAGTAGGTCGGGAGGCTACACCTTC; CDR3: CASSRSGGYTF; D: NA; size: NA; V: TRBV12-3/TRBV12-4; J: TRBJ1-2
DNA: TGTGCCAGCAGCGTAGGGTCACAGAGCTCTGGAAACACCATATATTTT; CDR3: CASSVGSQSSGNTIYF; D: NA; size: NA; V: TRBV9; J: TRBJ1-3
DNA: TGCGCCAGCAGCTTAACTTTAGTTCAGGGTTCCGATTCACCCCTCCACTTT; CDR3: CASSLTLVQGSDSPLHF; D: NA; size: few; V: TRBV5-1; J: TRBJ1-6
DNA: TGTGCCAGCAGTGAAGGTCCGCTCGGATATTTT; CDR3: CASSEGPLGYF; D: NA; size: NA; V: TRBV2; J: TRBJ1-3
DNA: TGTGCCAGCATCCCGCGGGGGCCCGGGGAGCTGTTTTTT; CDR3: CASIPRGPGELFF; D: NA; size: few; V: TRBV7-9; J: TRBJ2-2
DNA: TGTGCCAGCAGCCAAGATCTTGGCAGTTACACCGGGGAGCTGTTTTTT; CDR3: CASSQDLGSYTGELFF; D: NA; size: NA; V: TRBV3-1/TRBV3-2; J: TRBJ2-2
DNA: TGTGCCTGCGGACAGAATAGCAATCAGCCCCAGCATTTT; CDR3: CACGQNSNQPQHF; D: NA; size: NA; V: TRBV30; J: TRBJ1-5
DNA: TGTGCCAGCAGTTACCTTACAGGGTCCGAGCAGTACTTC; CDR3: CASSYLTGSEQYF; D: NA; size: NA; V: TRBV6-5; J: TRBJ2-7
DNA: TGTGCCAGTAGTATCTTCCCGACAGATAGCAATCAGCCCCAGCATTTT; CDR3: CASSIFPTDSNQPQHF; D: NA; size: NA; V: TRBV19; J: TRBJ1-5
DNA: TGCGCCAGCAGCCAAGATCCGGGTGCCGAGCAGTACTTC; CDR3: CASSQDPGAEQYF; D: NA; size: NA; V: TRBV4-1; J: TRBJ2-7
DNA: TGTGCCACCTCCGGGACTAGCAACGAGCAGTACTTC; CDR3: CATSGTSNEQYF; D: TRBD2; size: NA; V: TRBV2; J: TRBJ2-7
DNA: TGTGCCAGCAGTCCTCAATATCGATCGGAGTTCTTC; CDR3: CASSPQYRSEFF; D: NA; size: NA; V: TRBV27; J: TRBJ2-1
DNA: TGTGCCAGCTCACCCGGGACTAGCGGGTCCACATACGAGCAGTACTTC; CDR3: CASSPGTSGSTYEQYF; D: TRBD2; size: NA; V: TRBV18; J: TRBJ2-7
DNA: TGTGCCGGTATGGCCAACTATGGCTACACCTTC; CDR3: CAGMANYGYTF; D: NA; size: NA; V: TRBV28; J: TRBJ1-2
DNA: TGTGCCAGCAGCCCTAGCGGGACGGTGTACGATGGCTACACCTTC; CDR3: CASSPSGTVYDGYTF; D: NA; size: NA; V: TRBV7-9; J: TRBJ1-2
DNA: TGTGCCAGCAGCCAAGAAGTTAGCGGGGGGTACACCGGGGAGCTGTTTTTT; CDR3: CASSQEVSGGYTGELFF; D: TRBD2; size: NA; V: TRBV3-1/TRBV3-2; J: TRBJ2-2
DNA: TGCAGTGCTAGTAGGGGGAGTGGCTCCTACAATGAGCAGTTCTTC; CDR3: CSASRGSGSYNEQFF; D: NA; size: NA; V: TRBV20-1; J: TRBJ2-1
DNA: TGCGCCAGCAGCTTGGAGAACCCCCGGGAAAATTCACCCCTCCACTTT; CDR3: CASSLENPRENSPLHF; D: NA; size: once; V: TRBV5-1; J: TRBJ1-6
DNA: TGCGCCAGCAGCTTGACAAGACAGGGGATGGGGGATACGCAGTATTTT; CDR3: CASSLTRQGMGDTQYF; D: TRBD1; size: NA; V: TRBV5-1; J: TRBJ2-3
DNA: TGTGCCAGCAGCGTAGGGGCAGGGGCCGTGTTTTCCAGCTCCTACAATGAGCAGTTCTTC; CDR3: CASSVGAGAVFSSSYNEQFF; D: NA; size: NA; V: TRBV9; J: TRBJ2-1
DNA: TGTGCCAGCAGCCCCCGGGACAGGGCTTCCTACGAGCAGTACTTC; CDR3: CASSPRDRASYEQYF; D: TRBD1; size: NA; V: TRBV3-1/TRBV3-2; J: TRBJ2-7
DNA: TGTGCCAGCAGCTGGGGACTAGCGGGAGGGTCAGAGACCCAGTACTTC; CDR3: CASSWGLAGGSETQYF; D: TRBD2; size: NA; V: TRBV11-2; J: TRBJ2-5
DNA: TGTGCCAGTAGTCTCGGCGGGGACTACAATGAGCAGTTCTTC; CDR3: CASSLGGDYNEQFF; D: NA; size: few; V: TRBV19; J: TRBJ2-1
DNA: TGTGCCAGCAGCCAGACCGGGGAGCTGTTTTTT; CDR3: CASSQTGELFF; D: NA; size: NA; V: TRBV12-3/TRBV12-4; J: TRBJ2-2
DNA: TGCGCCAGCAGCTTGGAGCAGCGCGGCTACACCTTC; CDR3: CASSLEQRGYTF; D: NA; size: NA; V: TRBV5-1; J: TRBJ1-2
DNA: TGTGCCAGCAGTTTGCCAGGGACCTACGAGCAGTACTTC; CDR3: CASSLPGTYEQYF; D: NA; size: NA; V: TRBV28; J: TRBJ2-7
DNA: TGTGCCACTCGGACTAGCGGGAGGGCGACAGATACGCAGTATTTT; CDR3: CATRTSGRATDTQYF; D: TRBD2; size: NA; V: TRBV10-3; J: TRBJ2-3
DNA: TGTGCCAGCAGCTTAGCGCTAGCGGGAGGGGGTGGAGATACGCAGTATTTT; CDR3: CASSLALAGGGGDTQYF; D: TRBD2; size: NA; V: TRBV7-6; J: TRBJ2-3